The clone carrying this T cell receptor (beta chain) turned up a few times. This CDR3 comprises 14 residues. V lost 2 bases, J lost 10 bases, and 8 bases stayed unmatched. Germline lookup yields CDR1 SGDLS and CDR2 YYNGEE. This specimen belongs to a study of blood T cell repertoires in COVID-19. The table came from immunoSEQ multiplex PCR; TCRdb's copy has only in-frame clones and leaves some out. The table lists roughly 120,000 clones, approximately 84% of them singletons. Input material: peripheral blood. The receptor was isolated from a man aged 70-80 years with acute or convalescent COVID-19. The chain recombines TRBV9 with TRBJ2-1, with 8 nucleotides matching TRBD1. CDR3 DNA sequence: TGTGCCAGCAGCGTCGACCGCCGGGACAGGGAGCAGTTCTTC. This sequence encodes CASSVDRRDREQFF.